These T cell receptor beta chains were read from a single sample in a study of CD8 T cells in Susac syndrome. MiXCR, applied by TCRdb to the immunoSEQ multiplex PCR reads, yields one record per CDR3 protein. The sample lists about 150,000 distinct CDR3 sequences, 85% to 95% occurring once. Source material: CD4+ T cells from PBMCs. These receptors all come from a human donor with Susac syndrome. The CDR3 runs from the conserved cysteine through the conserved F or W. The order of the fields is clone size, CDR3 length, J gene, D gene, V gene, CDR3 protein, CDR3 DNA. The D gene is left open where the match is weak. Clone sizes are given selectively: once, few, many, or a class where the clone is expanded.

-,16,TRBJ1-2,TRBD1,TRBV20-1,CSARPQDRDRGSGYTF,TGCAGTGCTAGGCCCCAAGATCGTGACAGGGGTTCTGGCTACACCTTC
-,13,TRBJ2-3,TRBD1,TRBV6-2/TRBV6-3,CASKRGGQDTQYF,TGTGCCAGCAAGCGAGGGGGCCAAGATACGCAGTATTTT
-,13,TRBJ2-1,-,TRBV9,CASSRTLDNEQFF,TGTGCCAGCAGCAGGACCTTGGACAATGAGCAGTTCTTC
-,17,TRBJ1-5,-,TRBV20-1,CSARDPPGGKSNQPQHF,TGCAGTGCTAGAGATCCCCCGGGAGGGAAGAGCAATCAGCCCCAGCATTTT
once,13,TRBJ1-5,TRBD1,TRBV29-1,CSVGQGINQPQHF,TGCAGCGTTGGACAGGGTATAAACCAGCCCCAGCATTTT
-,12,TRBJ2-5,TRBD1,TRBV29-1,CSARGKLETQYF,TGCAGCGCCAGGGGGAAACTGGAGACCCAGTACTTC
-,15,TRBJ1-3,-,TRBV19,CASSPTGSSGNTIYF,TGTGCCAGTAGTCCGACAGGTTCCTCTGGAAACACCATATATTTT
-,15,TRBJ1-5,-,TRBV9,CASSVEGQRNQPQHF,TGTGCCAGCAGCGTAGAGGGACAACGCAATCAGCCCCAGCATTTT
-,16,TRBJ2-5,-,TRBV20-1,CSARGDRDIGPETQYF,TGCAGTGCTAGAGGGGACCGGGACATAGGGCCAGAGACCCAGTACTTC
once,13,TRBJ1-1,-,TRBV19,CASSRKTNTEAFF,TGTGCCAGTAGCCGTAAGACGAACACTGAAGCTTTCTTT
-,15,TRBJ2-1,TRBD1,TRBV24-1,CATTRTGGIDNEQFF,TGTGCCACCACCCGGACAGGGGGCATTGACAATGAGCAGTTCTTC
-,15,TRBJ1-1,-,TRBV15,CATSRAPQVYTEAFF,TGTGCCACCAGCAGAGCTCCCCAGGTTTACACTGAAGCTTTCTTT
-,14,TRBJ2-5,-,TRBV6-5,CASRPNGRAETQYF,TGTGCCAGCAGACCGAATGGTAGGGCGGAGACCCAGTACTTC
once,16,TRBJ2-3,TRBD1,TRBV5-1,CASSKDRGVGTDTQYF,TGCGCCAGCAGCAAGGACAGGGGAGTAGGCACAGATACGCAGTATTTT
-,14,TRBJ2-3,TRBD2,TRBV14,CASSPGLAGSTQYF,TGTGCCAGCAGCCCGGGACTAGCGGGATCCACGCAGTATTTT
-,11,TRBJ2-7,-,TRBV29-1,CSRDKPYEQYF,TGCAGCCGGGACAAACCCTACGAGCAGTACTTC